This T cell receptor beta chain was identified in a study of human T cells and chemical hapten exposure. The CDR3 covers 13 residues. From germline, CDR1 is MNHNS and CDR2 SASEGT. Deletions cut 7 bases from V and 6 bases from J, with 16 bases between. This clonotype has ten or more counts. As yet, its antigen is unknown. It was the library that attached unique molecular identifiers to individual cDNA molecules. In TCRdb, the RACE reads were re-called with MiXCR into one record per CDR3 protein. The sample consists of 70,000 to 90,000 distinct CDR3 sequences, approximately 10% of them appearing once. Overall study results and limits: Sensitizing with DPC caused no change in TCRs above 1 in 1000 frequency.

The time point here: patch test 3, about 24 weeks after DPC sensitization. The sample's treatment: therapeutic diphenylcyclopropenone sensitization with weekly scalp DPC. Donation of samples came from alopecia patients who were 18 to 70 years old and suitable for DPC. The chain recombines TRBV6-1 with TRBJ2-7; the D is unclear. The sequenced sample was whole blood, obtained in connection with sensitization to the hapten diphenylcyclopropenone (DPC). This receptor was obtained from a woman in her 50s with alopecia areata. Some clones in this sample may be carry-over from other donors' samples. CDR3 sequence reads: CASTDRILGEQYF. CDR3 coding DNA: TGTGCCAGCACCGACCGGATTTTGGGCGAGCAGTACTTC.